This TCR beta chain originates from a study of glioma-infiltrating T cells after dendritic cell vaccination. Study-level background: Patients had newly diagnosed or recurrent glioblastoma and received dendritic cell vaccines. Three intradermal dendritic cell vaccine injections were given every two weeks. Dendritic cells derived from monocytes and pulsed with autologous tumor lysate formed the vaccine.

J gave up 2 bases and V 4 bases, and 8 bases lay outside the gene matches. Germline V gene data show CDR1 as LGHNA and CDR2 as YSLEER. This CDR3 has 16 amino acids. Only in-frame clones appear in the TCRdb table, and some are missing; sequencing was by immunoSEQ multiplex PCR. The sample includes over 90,000 clones, roughly four fifths of them seen just once. Sample: blood, taken before dendritic cell vaccination. This chain connects TRBV4-3 to TRBJ2-3; 8 positions agree with TRBD1. The source is a human donor with glioblastoma. CDR3 region: CASSPTPGGITDTQYF. In nucleotides, the CDR3 is TGCGCCAGCAGCCCAACCCCAGGGGGCATCACAGATACGCAGTATTTT.